The sequence of this T cell receptor beta chain was determined in a study of patients and donors after allogeneic stem cell transplantation. TCRdb passed the RT-PCR reads through MiXCR, listing each CDR3 protein once. This sample has 900,000 to 1,000,000 distinct CDR3 sequences, with roughly 18% found just once. This clonotype was seen a handful of times. V lost 0 bases and J lost 3, with 12 bases in between. From germline, CDR1 is LGHNA and CDR2 YSLEER. The CDR3 runs 15 residues. The V gene is TRBV4-3, the J gene TRBJ2-7; D may be TRBD1 (7 bases). The specimen was blood, either unsorted or a sorted T cell fraction (not recorded which). The origin of this receptor is a human donor who was either an allogeneic HSCT recipient or a stem cell or donor lymphocyte infusion donor (not recorded which). It is not recorded whose cells these are; they may come from a transplant donor. Here the CDR3 reads CASSQDRRDSYEQYF. For the CDR3, the DNA is TGCGCCAGCAGCCAAGACCGGCGGGACAGCTACGAGCAGTACTTC.